What follows is one TCR beta chain and its context. Its antigen is as yet unknown. Germline is not matched at one junction end, which may reflect a read error. The data were taken from a study of blood T cells in healthy people across ages. Findings and caveats of the study: PBMCs that were unsorted prevented a conclusive naive versus antigen-experienced comparison. TCR beta diversity, measured per million T cells, fell in a roughly linear way with age.

The length of the CDR3 is 11 residues. Germline loops: CDR1 SGHRS, CDR2 YFSETQ. Donors each provided 8 to 10 milliliters of peripheral blood. A J-beta primer mix and a sample-barcoded 5' primer were used in a second PCR of roughly 6 to 12 cycles. TCRdb re-analysed the 5' RACE reads in MiXCR, keeping a single row per CDR3 protein. Of about 1,500,000 distinct CDR3 sequences detected, approximately 28% appear once; the ten largest clones hold 6.5% to 8.5%. The gene calls are TRBV5-1 and TRBJ2-7, with no clear D. The DNA end is a closer match to TRBJ2-5, so the J assignment may be wrong. The TCR was taken from a woman between 25 and 40 years old in good health. The sequenced sample consisted of blood. The CDR3 spells CACSPGETQYF. CDR3 bases: TGCGCCTGCAGCCCCGGGGAGACCCAGTACTTC.